The sequence of this TCR beta chain was determined in a study of cytomegalovirus exposure and HLA in healthy donors. The CDR3 has 13 amino acids. Germline values: CDR1 SGDLS, CDR2 YYNGEE. V was cut by 1 base and J by 3 bases, with 5 bases left in between. A multiplex PCR was run with 60 Vbeta primers and 13 Jbeta primers. Assay used: immunoSEQ multiplex PCR; TCRdb lists only in-frame clones, some missing. The sample lists roughly 26,000 clones, 55% to 75% occurring once. The genes are TRBV9 and TRBJ1-5; D uncertain. This receptor was identified in a woman in her forties or fifties in good health and CMV-seronegative. Material: PBMCs. The CDR3 here is CASSVRPNQPQHF. CDR3 DNA sequence: TGTGCCAGCAGCGTACGTCCCAATCAGCCCCAGCATTTT.